Following are 30 T cell receptor beta chains from one sample sequenced in a study of blood T cell repertoires in COVID-19. Repertoires were generated with immunoSEQ multiplex PCR, while TCRdb's copy carries only in-frame clones and drops some. The sample lists approximately 300,000 clones; around 85% were seen once. The sample comprised PBMCs or T cells enriched from blood (not recorded which). The source is a woman aged 30 to 39 who had been exposed to COVID-19.

The chain is built from TRBV4-1 and TRBJ2-1; the match to TRBD2 covers 8 bases. The length of the CDR3 is 19 residues. The trim removed 0 bases at V and 8 bases at J, leaving 18 bases unmatched. Germline V gene lookup returns CDR1 MGHRA and CDR2 YSYEKL. Written as DNA, the CDR3 is TGCGCCAGCAGCCAAGATTGGGCGGGGAGCGGGGGTCCTTCACATGAGCAGTTCTTC. It specifies CASSQDWAGSGGPSHEQFF.

This rearrangement joins TRBV11-2 to TRBJ1-1; tentative D call: TRBD1 (5 bases). The CDR3 is made up of 14 amino acids. Germline assignment: CDR1 SGHAT and CDR2 FQNNGV. V lost 0 bases and J lost 11, with 16 bases in between. The CDR3 region is CASSLEGGGTTAFF. CDR3 sequence (DNA): TGTGCCAGCAGCTTAGAGGGCGGGGGTACCACGGCTTTCTTT.

This clone has just a few counts. The J gene is TRBJ1-1, the V gene TRBV3-1 (or the pseudogene TRBV3-2), with D possibly being TRBD1 (5 bases). CDR3 length equals 13 residues. Germline V gives CDR1 LGHDT, CDR2 YNNKEL (reference sequence). V was trimmed by 5 bases and J by 11 bases, leaving 18 bases between them. CDR3 in DNA: TGTGCCAGCAGCAAACAGGATCCCGTTACTGCTTTCTTT. As protein: CASSKQDPVTAFF.

This clone has just a few counts. This chain joins TRBV18 and TRBJ2-3; 8 positions match TRBD1. The ends lost 2 bases at V and 2 bases at J; junction bases unmatched: 9. CDR3 length: 17 amino acids. The V gene's germline CDR1 is KGHSH and CDR2 LQKENI. The CDR3 loop is CASSPDGQGRVTDTQYF. CDR3 bases: TGTGCCAGCTCACCAGATGGACAGGGAAGGGTCACAGATACGCAGTATTTT.

This rearrangement joins TRBV5-1 to TRBJ2-5, with TRBD2 matching over 15 bases. The germline CDR1 and CDR2 sequences are SGHRS and YFSETQ. With 2 bases clipped from V and 2 bases from J, the junction kept 4 bases outside the gene matches. This CDR3 contains 17 residues. For the CDR3, the DNA is TGCGCCAGCAGCTTCGGACTAGCGGGGGGGCAGCAAGAGACCCAGTACTTC. Translated: CASSFGLAGGQQETQYF.

This chain connects TRBV7-2 to TRBJ2-3; D gene ambiguous. Germline values: CDR1 SGHTA, CDR2 FQGNSA. The CDR3 is 15 residues long. The V end was cut by 5 bases, the J end by 4 bases, with 16 bases between. The CDR3 protein is CASSTAGGFADTQYF. The CDR3 bases are TGTGCCAGCAGCACGGCCGGCGGTTTCGCAGATACGCAGTATTTT.

This clone was recorded a few times. The genes are TRBV7-8 and TRBJ2-5; TRBD2 aligns across 11 bases. V shed 3 bases and J 2 bases; nucleotides not matched to a gene: 8. This CDR3 comprises 17 residues. The germline V gene encodes CDR1 SGHVS and CDR2 FQNEAQ. The CDR3 DNA is TGTGCCAGCAGCTTCGGGGGGACTAGCGGATTACAAGAGACCCAGTACTTC. This translates into CASSFGGTSGLQETQYF.

The chain couples TRBV11-3 to TRBJ2-3; 9 bases line up with TRBD2. CDR1 and CDR2 (germline): SGHNT, YENEEA. The CDR3 loop spans 16 amino acids. The V gene end was trimmed by 3 bases and the J gene end by 3 bases; junction bases not matched to a gene: 7. CDR3 in amino acids: CASSLGLASGTDTQYF. CDR3 nucleotide sequence: TGTGCCAGCAGCTTGGGACTAGCTAGCGGAACAGATACGCAGTATTTT.

The chain is built from TRBV28 and TRBJ2-7; 8 bases fit TRBD1. V dropped 8 bases and J dropped 3; count of bases not matched to a gene: 6. The CDR3 contains 13 residues. Germline V gene lookup returns CDR1 MDHEN and CDR2 SYDVKM. CDR3 bases: TGTGCCAGCTTGGACAGGGCGCGCTACGAGCAGTACTTC. Translating gives CASLDRARYEQYF.

The chain uses TRBV2 and TRBJ1-2; D ambiguous. V lost 6 bases and J 1 base, leaving 12 bases between the germline ends. Germline V lookup: CDR1 SNHLY, CDR2 FYNNEI. The CDR3 runs to 14 residues. For the CDR3, the DNA is TGTGCCAGCAGGAGGGCACCTCATAACTATGGCTACACCTTC. Translating gives CASRRAPHNYGYTF.

The chain combines TRBV18 with TRBJ1-2; 10 positions match TRBD1. CDR3 length: 19 residues. Per germline, CDR1 KGHSH and CDR2 LQKENI. Trimming at V came to 2 bases and at J to 3 bases, leaving 15 bases not matched to a gene. CDR3 sequence (DNA): TGTGCCAGCTCACCAAAAAGACAGGGGGCCATTCGGAGTTACTATGGCTACACCTTC. Protein product: CASSPKRQGAIRSYYGYTF.

V and J are TRBV5-6 and TRBJ2-1; D is unresolved. Germline V gives CDR1 SGHDT, CDR2 YYEEEE. V lost 0 bases and J 10 bases, leaving 5 bases between the germline ends. The CDR3 spans 11 residues. The CDR3: CASSLASEQFF. CDR3 bases: TGTGCCAGCAGCTTGGCCTCGGAGCAGTTCTTC.

The V call is TRBV30, the J call TRBJ2-7; TRBD2 agrees at 7 bases. The germline V gene encodes CDR1 GTSNPN and CDR2 SVGIG (reference sequence). This CDR3 contains 14 residues. With V trimmed by 4 bases and J by 6 bases, 12 bases remained unmatched. The CDR3 is CAWNSGLGSGEQYF. DNA of the CDR3: TGTGCCTGGAACAGCGGACTAGGGAGCGGCGAGCAGTACTTC.

This clone was recorded only once. V and J are TRBV7-9 and TRBJ1-1, with D perhaps TRBD1 (5 bases). The CDR3 consists of 14 residues. Germline V gives CDR1 SEHNR, CDR2 FQNEAQ (reference sequence). V was cut by 1 base and J by 6 bases, with 12 bases left in between. The DNA of the CDR3 is TGTGCCAGCAGCTTAGGAAGGGGTCGCCCTGAAGCTTTCTTT. Protein sequence: CASSLGRGRPEAFF.

The rearrangement joins TRBV2 to TRBJ2-4; 8 positions match TRBD1. This CDR3 region has 15 residues. Germline V gives CDR1 SNHLY, CDR2 FYNNEI. V lost 7 bases to trimming and J lost 1 base; unmatched junction nucleotides: 6. CDR3 bases: TGTGCCAGCAACCTTAGACAGGGGGCCAAAAACATTCAGTACTTC. Encoded protein: CASNLRQGAKNIQYF.

V and J are TRBV11-2 and TRBJ1-1; possible D gene TRBD1, 5 bases. The CDR3 has 15 residues. Per the germline V gene, CDR1 is SGHAT and CDR2 is FQNNGV. The V and J ends lost 4 bases and 0 bases respectively, with 12 bases between them. The CDR3 coding sequence is TGTGCCAGCAGCTCTACGGGGGGGTTGAACACTGAAGCTTTCTTT. This gives the protein CASSSTGGLNTEAFF.

This clone was recorded only once. The genes are TRBV6-5 and TRBJ1-6, with D perhaps TRBD1 (5 bases). CDR1 is MNHEY, CDR2 SVGAGI, per germline. Trimming pared 4 bases from V and 4 bases from J, leaving 14 bases between. This CDR3 has 16 amino acids. DNA of the CDR3: TGTGCCAGCAGTTTAACGGGGGTCTTGTATAATTCACCCCTCCACTTT. Translation gives CASSLTGVLYNSPLHF.

V usage is TRBV20-1 and J usage is TRBJ2-7; 8 bases line up with TRBD2. Unmatched junction bases numbered 4, after V lost 4 bases and J lost 5 bases. Germline CDR1 reads DFQATT; CDR2 reads SNEGSKA (reference sequence). This CDR3 comprises 12 residues. The CDR3 bases are TGCAGTGCTATTGAGACTAGCGACGAGCAGTACTTC. This gives the protein CSAIETSDEQYF.

In its sample, this clone was seen many times. CDR3 DNA: TGTGCCAGCAGCTCCGGACTAGCGGGGGTTTCTGGAGAGACCCAGTACTTC. Translated: CASSSGLAGVSGETQYF. This sequence joins TRBV5-4 and TRBJ2-5; TRBD2 agrees at 13 bases. With 3 bases clipped from V and 4 bases from J, the junction kept 9 bases outside the gene matches. This CDR3 has 17 residues. The germline V gene encodes CDR1 SGHNT and CDR2 YYREEE (reference sequence).

The chain joins TRBV6-2 or TRBV6-3 to TRBJ2-2; 9 positions agree with TRBD2. CDR1 and CDR2 (germline): MNHEY, SVGEGT. The junction had 14 bases not matched to a gene; V was cut back by 5 bases and J by 7 bases. The CDR3 length is 17 residues. CDR3 DNA: TGTGCCAGCAGTCCCCGGGCTGCGGGGGGGCCCGGCGGGGAGCTGTTTTTT. Its protein is CASSPRAAGGPGGELFF.

The J gene is TRBJ1-2, the V gene TRBV19; 9 positions match TRBD1. The CDR3 loop spans 13 amino acids. Losses at the gene ends were 7 bases for V and 4 bases for J; bases not matched to a gene: 4. Germline V gene sequence: CDR1 LNHDA, CDR2 SQIVND (reference sequence). CDR3 DNA: TGTGCCAGTACCACAGGGGGCAGCTATGGCTACACCTTC. Translation: CASTTGGSYGYTF.

This sequence joins TRBV9 and TRBJ1-2; the D is unclear. From germline, CDR1 is SGDLS and CDR2 YYNGEE. The ends were cut back, 2 bases at V and 4 bases at J, with 6 bases in the middle. This CDR3 has 12 residues. The CDR3 bases are TGTGCCAGCAGCGTGAACAGCTATGGCTACACCTTC. Protein product: CASSVNSYGYTF.

The chain employs TRBV2 and TRBJ1-1; perhaps TRBD1 as D (6 bases). The CDR3 length is 11 residues. V lost 5 bases and J lost 8, with 9 bases in between. Germline V gene sequence: CDR1 SNHLY, CDR2 FYNNEI. Here the CDR3 reads CASSPDREAFF. CDR3 DNA sequence: TGTGCCAGCAGTCCCGACAGGGAAGCTTTCTTT.

The gene calls are TRBV2 and TRBJ1-4, with D possibly TRBD1 on 6 matching bases. This CDR3 has 13 amino acids. Germline lookup yields CDR1 SNHLY and CDR2 FYNNEI. Trimming shortened V by 7 bases and J by 13 bases, and 19 bases separated the two germline ends. This chain's CDR3 is CASIPVGVGGLFF. For the CDR3, the DNA is TGTGCCAGCATTCCCGTTGGAGTAGGGGGACTGTTTTTT. The full variable domain, with the rest looked up from reference TRBV2 and TRBJ1-4, is EPEVTQTPSHQVTQMGQEVILRCVPISNHLYFYWYRQILGQKVEFLVSFYNNEISEKSEIFDDQFSVERPDGSNFTLKIRSTKLEDSAMYFCASIPVGVGGLFFGSGTQLSVL.

This chain uses TRBV5-6 with TRBJ2-5; D not resolved. Trimming stripped 1 base from V and 2 bases from J, with 6 bases between. The CDR3 loop spans 13 amino acids. From germline, CDR1 is SGHDT and CDR2 YYEEEE. The CDR3 loop reads CASSLSSQETQYF. CDR3 DNA: TGTGCCAGCAGCTTGTCCTCTCAAGAGACCCAGTACTTC. Full variable domain (remainder filled in from reference TRBV5-6 and TRBJ2-5): DAGVTQSPTHLIKTRGQQVTLRCSPKSGHDTVSWYQQALGQGPQFIFQYYEEEERQRGNFPDRFSGHQFPNYSSELNVNALLLGDSALYLCASSLSSQETQYFGPGTRLLVL.

This clone was counted a single time. The chain has TRBV19 and TRBJ2-5, with D possibly matching TRBD2 (6 bases). Trimming shortened V by 1 base and J by 1 base, and 10 bases separated the two germline ends. The CDR3 spans 15 residues. Germline V lookup: CDR1 LNHDA, CDR2 SQIVND (reference sequence). The CDR3 region is CASSIGGALQETQYF. The CDR3 bases are TGTGCCAGTAGTATAGGCGGGGCCCTCCAAGAGACCCAGTACTTC.

J is TRBJ2-5 and V is TRBV5-1; tentatively, D is TRBD2 (5 bases). Germline loops: CDR1 SGHRS, CDR2 YFSETQ. V was trimmed by 0 bases and J by 2 bases, leaving 14 bases between them. CDR3 length equals 16 residues. CDR3 amino acids: CASSLGGQVGQETQYF. As DNA, the CDR3 is TGCGCCAGCAGCTTGGGCGGGCAAGTAGGACAAGAGACCCAGTACTTC.

The chain recombines TRBV19 with TRBJ1-5, with 7 bases identical to TRBD1. Trimming removed 3 bases from V and 4 bases from J; junction bases left unmatched: 6. The CDR3 loop spans 15 amino acids. CDR1 and CDR2 (germline): LNHDA, SQIVND (reference sequence). CDR3 sequence reads: CASSISRGENQPQHF. DNA for the CDR3: TGTGCCAGTAGTATTTCCAGGGGGGAAAATCAGCCCCAGCATTTT.

The rearrangement uses TRBV19 and TRBJ2-4, with D maybe TRBD1 (6 bases). Germline-derived CDR1 and CDR2 are LNHDA and SQIVND (reference sequence). V lost 5 bases and J 7 bases, leaving 6 bases between the germline ends. The CDR3 length is 11 residues. For the CDR3, the DNA is TGTGCCAGTAGTCAGGGGAACATTCAGTACTTC. Amino acids: CASSQGNIQYF.

The rearrangement joins TRBV19 to TRBJ2-7, with D possibly being TRBD1 (5 bases). The germline V gene encodes CDR1 LNHDA and CDR2 SQIVND (reference sequence). Trimming removed 3 bases from V and 4 bases from J, with 16 bases in between. This CDR3 region has 15 residues. The CDR3 loop reads CASSILGSNRYEQYF. The CDR3 region has the DNA TGTGCCAGTAGTATTTTAGGGTCAAACAGGTACGAGCAGTACTTC.